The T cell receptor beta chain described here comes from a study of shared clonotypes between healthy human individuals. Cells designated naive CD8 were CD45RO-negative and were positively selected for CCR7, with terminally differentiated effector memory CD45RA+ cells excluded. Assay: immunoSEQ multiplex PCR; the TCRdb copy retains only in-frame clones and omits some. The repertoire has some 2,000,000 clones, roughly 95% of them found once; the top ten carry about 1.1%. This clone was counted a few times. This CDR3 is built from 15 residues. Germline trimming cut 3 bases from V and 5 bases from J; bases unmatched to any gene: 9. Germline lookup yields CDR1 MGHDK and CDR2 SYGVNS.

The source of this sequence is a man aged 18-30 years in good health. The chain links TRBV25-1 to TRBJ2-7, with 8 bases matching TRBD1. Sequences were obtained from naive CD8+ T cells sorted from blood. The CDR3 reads CASSDYPGGPNEQYF. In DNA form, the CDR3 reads TGTGCCAGCAGTGATTACCCAGGGGGCCCCAACGAGCAGTACTTC.